The present entry profiles one T cell receptor (beta chain) with its context. The table lists this clonotype with a few counts. The antigen it binds to is not known. The record has no base qualities; no much larger clone is one base away. Libraries were built with PCR. The run used an Illumina HiSeq 2500. Molecular barcoding was employed in the preparation of TCR libraries, with unique molecular identifiers being used to normalize TCRbeta repertoire quantification. TCRdb trimmed public reads at Q25 via fastp, called clones via MiXCR and kept in-frame beta chains. Every entry covers one CDR3 protein and lists the most common genes and DNA from its rows. For this sample there are tens of thousands of distinct CDR3 sequences; roughly 14% appear just once. 27% of the sample is held by the ten biggest clonotypes. The CDR3 goes from the cysteine to the phenylalanine over 16 residues. Solely the CDR3 DNA is kept, with 48 bases framed from the first base. Reading the germline V gene (reference sequence) gives CDR1 LGHDT and CDR2 YNNKEL. Trimming takes 4 bases off V and 8 bases off J; junction bases not matched to a gene: 7.

The sample comes from a study of T-cell reconstitution after alpha-beta-depleted transplantation in children (TCRdb year 2016). For the wider study: Using TCR repertoire profiling, the study quantitatively followed how T-cell immune reconstitution unfolded in children after TCRalphabeta/CD19-depleted allogeneic hematopoietic cell transplantation. Study-wide conclusions, independent of this receptor: In some patients, high TCRbeta diversity at day 60 was attributed to recipient T cells and intrathymic progenitors that had survived conditioning. Hyperexpanded clone frequencies declined over subsequent months; after one year, T-cell counts and TCRbeta diversity were mostly attributed to newly produced T cells. Apparently early alphabetaT-cell count recovery about two months after transplant reportedly relied on only several hundred rapidly expanded clones derived from non-depleted graft cells.

Explained via the paper, the treatment or condition label denotes: allogeneic hematopoietic cell transplantation with graft depleted of TCRalphabeta T cells and CD19 B cells. Transplant recipients were children who received TCRalphabeta/CD19-depleted allogeneic hematopoietic cell grafts. The chain links TRBV3-1 with TRBJ2-1, with 14 bases aligning to TRBD2. Sequencing used PBMCs, mostly from graft donor cells, obtained 180 days after TCRalphabeta/CD19-depleted stem cell transplant. This TCR derives from a male patient aged 2 to 10 who had a stem cell transplant for acute lymphoblastic leukemia, so the T cells may come from the graft donor. The encoded CDR3 is CASSLGLAGGWDEQFF. The nucleotide sequence reads as follows: TGTGCCAGCAGCCTTGGACTAGCGGGAGGATGGGATGAGCAGTTCTTC.